A selection of T cell receptor beta chains follows, all from one sample in a study of T and B cells in COVID-19 patients. One entry per CDR3 protein, called by TCRdb with MiXCR from the multiplex PCR reads. There are about 20,000 distinct CDR3 sequences in the sample; 29% occur only once, and 2.5% to 3% lies in the top ten. The source material was blood. These receptor sequences come from a human donor who had recovered from COVID-19. Each CDR3 is given without its conserved first and last residue. The D gene is left open where the match is weak.

V gene,D gene,CDR3 protein
TRBV14,TRBD2,ASSPDMGLAVSSYEQY
TRBV6-5,TRBD2,ASRPSGRTYEQY
TRBV12-3/TRBV12-4,.,ASSLGGDYGYT
TRBV27,.,ASSPRPAQETQY
TRBV12-3/TRBV12-4,.,ASRADRPADTQY
TRBV19,.,ASRDSGANVLT
TRBV12-3/TRBV12-4,.,ASNLNGAGELF
TRBV12-3/TRBV12-4,TRBD1,ASSARGLGNQPQH
TRBV7-9,.,ASSFPGLGAETQY
TRBV12-3/TRBV12-4,.,ASSPDTDYGYT
TRBV18,TRBD2,ASSLGLAGGESYNEQF
TRBV6-5,TRBD1,ASSYVGTGNEKLF
TRBV20-1,.,SARDSGGTTDTQY
TRBV6-4,TRBD1,ASSTYRGLCQPQH
TRBV19,TRBD2,ASSIWGLAGEGTQY
TRBV10-3,.,AISESGQPQH
TRBV18,TRBD1,ASSPGTAQPQH
TRBV6-5,.,ASMKSIGNTEAF
TRBV6-5,.,ASSYPGGTGELF
TRBV18,.,ASSDKGSEQY
TRBV19,.,VSSTPVGPYEQY
TRBV19,.,ASSIDRDDTQY